This T cell receptor beta chain was recorded in a study of control samples from healthy donors and cancer patients. Generated by immunoSEQ multiplex PCR, the TCRdb table keeps only in-frame clones and is missing some. Altogether roughly 370,000 clones are present, 75% to 95% being singletons, with the ten largest covering over 5.5%. Trimming shortened V by 0 bases and J by 2 bases, and 16 bases separated the two germline ends. CDR3 length: 17 amino acids. Germline-derived CDR1 and CDR2 are SGDLS and YYNGEE. This chain uses TRBV9 with TRBJ2-3; the D gene is possibly TRBD2 (5 bases). The clonotype was recovered from a man aged 40-49 years with head and neck cancer. The sequenced sample was PBMCs. CDR3 sequence reads: CASSVDSGNGYTDTQYF. The CDR3 nucleotides are TGTGCCAGCAGCGTAGATTCGGGGAACGGTTACACAGATACGCAGTATTTT.